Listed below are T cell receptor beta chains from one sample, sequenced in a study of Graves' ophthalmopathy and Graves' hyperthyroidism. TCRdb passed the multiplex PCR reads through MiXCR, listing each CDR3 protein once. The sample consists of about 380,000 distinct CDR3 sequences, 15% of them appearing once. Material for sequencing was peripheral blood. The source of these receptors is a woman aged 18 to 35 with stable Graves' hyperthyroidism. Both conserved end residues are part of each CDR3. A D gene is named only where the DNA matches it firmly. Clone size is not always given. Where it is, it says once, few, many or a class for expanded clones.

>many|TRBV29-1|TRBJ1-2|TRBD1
TGCAGCGCCCGTGGGACAGGGACGAGTGGCTACACCTTC
CSARGTGTSGYTF
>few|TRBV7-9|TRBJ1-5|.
TGTGCCAGCAGCTTGGGATACAATCAGCCCCAGCATTTT
CASSLGYNQPQHF
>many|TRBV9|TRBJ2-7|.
TGTGCCAGCAGCGTAGCTCCGAGTGCCACCTACGAGCAGTACTTC
CASSVAPSATYEQYF
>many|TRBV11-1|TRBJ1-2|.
TGTGCCAGCAGCTCCCAAACCGAAAACAGCGACTATGGCTACACCTTC
CASSSQTENSDYGYTF
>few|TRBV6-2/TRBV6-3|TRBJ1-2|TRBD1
TGTGCCAGCAGTTACTTTCAGGGGGCGGATGGCTACACCTTC
CASSYFQGADGYTF
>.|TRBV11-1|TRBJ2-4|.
TGTGCCAGCAGTCTATCCGAGGCAGGGGATGGGGCCAAAAACATTCAGTACTTC
CASSLSEAGDGAKNIQYF
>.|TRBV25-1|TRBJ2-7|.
TGTGCCAGCAGTGCCGATCGCTACGAGCAGTACTTC
CASSADRYEQYF
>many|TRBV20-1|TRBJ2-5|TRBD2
TGCAGTGCTAGAAGCGGCGGGGGGGAACAAGAGACCCAGTACTTC
CSARSGGGEQETQYF
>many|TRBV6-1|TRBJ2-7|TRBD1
TGTGCCAGCAGTGTCTACCGGGACAGGGGCTACGAGCAGTACTTC
CASSVYRDRGYEQYF
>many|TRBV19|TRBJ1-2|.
TGTGCCAGTAGTACCCCCGGGGGAGGGTATGGCTACACCTTC
CASSTPGGGYGYTF
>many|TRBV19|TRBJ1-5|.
TGTGCCAGTAGTACCACGTCCCGGGACGGTCCTCAGCATTTT
CASSTTSRDGPQHF
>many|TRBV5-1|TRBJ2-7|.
TGCGCCAGCAGCTTAGAAGCGCGGAGCTACGAGCAGTACTTC
CASSLEARSYEQYF
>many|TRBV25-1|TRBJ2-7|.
TGTGCCAGCACCGGACAGAACTACGAGCAGTACTTC
CASTGQNYEQYF
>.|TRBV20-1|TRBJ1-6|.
TGCAGTGCTAGAGATGCAGGGAAATCCTATAATTCACCCCTCCACTTT
CSARDAGKSYNSPLHF
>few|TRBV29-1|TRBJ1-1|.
TGCAGCGCTTTGGAGGGTAACACTGAAGCTTTCTTT
CSALEGNTEAFF
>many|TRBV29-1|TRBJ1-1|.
TGCAGCGTAGCACAGGGACGAGGTGGAGCAGGCGCTGAAGCTTTCTTT
CSVAQGRGGAGAEAFF